A selection of T cell receptor beta chains follows, all from one sample in a study of beta chain features in type 1 diabetes. Measured with immunoSEQ multiplex PCR; TCRdb has only the in-frame clones, and not every one. The sample shows 390,000 or so clones, approximately 14% of them seen only once. The sequenced sample was naive CD4+ T cells from blood. The receptors originated from a man aged 25-40 years in good health. Each CDR3 is given with its conserved first and last residue.

TRBJ1-4 11 TRBV30 CAWGADEKLFF
TRBJ2-7 11 TRBV2 CASRLAGEQYF
TRBJ2-5 14 TRBV19 CASSSPGRPETQYF
TRBJ1-3 12 TRBV30 CAWSVSGNTIYF
TRBJ2-5 15 TRBV4-3 CASSQDKWGQETQYF
TRBJ2-5 13 TRBV7-6 CATAGTAQETQYF
TRBJ2-2 14 TRBV15 CATGRRVSTGELFF
TRBJ2-6 16 TRBV4-2 CASSQDGGAGANVLTF
TRBJ2-1 17 TRBV7-2 CASSSHSGRAHYNEQFF
TRBJ2-1 11 TRBV20-1 CSVNRLREQFF
TRBJ1-1 12 TRBV25-1 CASSESAGKAFF
TRBJ2-1 14 TRBV30 CAWSSGTSVNEQFF
TRBJ2-4 13 TRBV29-1 CSVGGVRENIQYF
TRBJ2-5 15 TRBV29-1 CSVGGSGPHQETQYF
TRBJ2-4 19 TRBV18 CASSPGVVRGRIAKNIQYF
TRBJ2-7 12 TRBV5-4 CASSHTGREQYF
TRBJ2-4 13 TRBV7-2 CASSVDRTNIQYF
TRBJ2-5 18 TRBV14 CASSQWLTSEGIQETQYF
TRBJ2-3 19 TRBV7-9 CASSLGKITGRTLTDTQYF
TRBJ2-1 17 TRBV7-9 CASSSGGLAGIYNEQFF
TRBJ2-3 16 TRBV7-9 CASSLPPAGSTDTQYF
TRBJ2-3 14 TRBV4-1 CASSQDPNTDTQYF
TRBJ1-1 14 TRBV7-3 CASSLIPAGPEAFF
TRBJ1-5 13 TRBV29-1 CSVGQSSNQPQHF
TRBJ1-1 13 TRBV18 CASSGQMNTEAFF
TRBJ1-4 15 TRBV30 CAWTHGGGVNEKLFF
TRBJ2-6 18 TRBV7-9 CASSFPTTGPSGANVLTF
TRBJ2-4 13 TRBV9 CASSVGGTDIQYF
TRBJ2-2 14 TRBV10-3 CAISGRDNTGELFF
TRBJ2-7 13 TRBV7-2 CASSLGWAGEQYF
TRBJ2-2 13 TRBV5-6 CASSPLGGGELFF
TRBJ1-1 13 TRBV14 CASSLTANTEAFF
TRBJ1-2 11 TRBV29-1 CSVEGGRGYTF
TRBJ2-1 16 TRBV15 CATSPRLSHSYNEQFF
TRBJ2-5 17 TRBV27 CASSFNYRGQTQETQYF
TRBJ2-4 14 TRBV15 CATSRGQAGLIQYF
TRBJ1-1 13 TRBV29-1 CSVEEAGGTEAFF
TRBJ2-5 15 TRBV5-1 CASSVGLAGQETQYF
TRBJ2-2 14 TRBV15 CATSRGVGTGELFF
TRBJ2-5 15 TRBV5-4 CASSFPTGTGESQYF
TRBJ2-5 16 TRBV5-1 CASSSRRGTGGETQYF
TRBJ2-5 14 TRBV5-1 CASSLAAFQETQYF
TRBJ2-7 14 TRBV7-2 CASSTQTQSYEQYF
. 15 TRBV7-2 CASSLGPIPSYEQYF
TRBJ1-1 14 TRBV25-1 CASDALGTGTEAFF
TRBJ2-5 14 TRBV7-9 CASSLAGGQETQYF
TRBJ2-1 15 TRBV6-6 CASRQLGSSYNEQFF
TRBJ2-1 17 TRBV4-3 CASSQEEPRNNYNEQFF
TRBJ2-5 13 TRBV7-2 CASSSVGAETQYF
TRBJ2-1 13 TRBV5-1 CASSLRGDNEQFF
TRBJ1-6 16 TRBV7-2 CASSLDFWQANSPLHF
TRBJ2-1 19 TRBV7-6 CASSPTGLAGGPSYNEQFF
TRBJ1-5 13 TRBV27 CASRQGVRQPQHF